This entry is about one TCR beta chain. The target antigen is unknown. CD4+CD25+CD127- Tregs, CD4+CD25- non-Tregs, CD4 and CD8 cells were sorted. This record comes from a study of Tregs in tolerant kidney transplant recipients. Study results and limitations: The small number of patients limits these findings pending further validation. The most relevant donor-specific Treg TCRbeta repertoire apparently came from expansion with activated donor B cells.

Clones were read by immunoSEQ multiplex PCR, and TCRdb kept only the in-frame ones, dropping some. The table lists 85,000 to 95,000 clones, roughly nine tenths of them singletons, with 4.7% in the top ten. V lost 4 bases, J lost 7 bases, and 6 bases stayed unmatched. From germline, CDR1 is MGHRA and CDR2 YSYEKL. The CDR3 spans 15 residues. Sequencing used CD8+ T cells from blood. The chain carries TRBV4-1 and TRBJ2-2, with 10 bases that match TRBD1. The receptor's source is a human donor in good health. This CDR3 reads CASSLLGQGGGELFF. Here the CDR3 DNA reads TGCGCCAGCAGCCTCCTAGGACAGGGGGGCGGGGAGCTGTTTTTT.